This TCR beta chain was documented in a study of T cell changes during pregnancy in multiple sclerosis. V lost 5 bases, J lost 6 bases, and 4 bases stayed unmatched. From germline, CDR1 is MNHEY and CDR2 SMNVEV (reference sequence). The CDR3 spans 13 residues. The method was immunoSEQ multiplex PCR; TCRdb's version includes in-frame clones alone and lacks a portion of them. The sample lists 15,000 or so clones, 95% to 97% occurring once. The material was peripheral blood, obtained in the third trimester of pregnancy. This clonotype was sampled from a female donor with multiple sclerosis, enrolled in a pregnancy study. The rearrangement links TRBV27 to TRBJ2-7, with 10 bases identical to TRBD2. CDR3 protein: CASSPRLAGEQYF. In DNA, the CDR3 is TGTGCCAGCAGTCCAAGACTAGCGGGCGAGCAGTACTTC.